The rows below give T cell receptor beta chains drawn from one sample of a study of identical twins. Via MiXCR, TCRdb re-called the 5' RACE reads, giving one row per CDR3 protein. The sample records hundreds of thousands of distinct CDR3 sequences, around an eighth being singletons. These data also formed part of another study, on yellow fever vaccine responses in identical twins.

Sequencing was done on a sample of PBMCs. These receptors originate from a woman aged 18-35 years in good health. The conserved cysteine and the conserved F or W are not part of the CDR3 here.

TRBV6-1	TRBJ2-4	ATGGTLRNIQY
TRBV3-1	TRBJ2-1	ASSHRPPTSFDEQF
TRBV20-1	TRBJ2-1	SAQTERGAYNEQF
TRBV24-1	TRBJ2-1	ATSEASGLYNEQF
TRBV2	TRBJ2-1	ASITVYNEQF
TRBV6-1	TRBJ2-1	ASQESSYNEQF
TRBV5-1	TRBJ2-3	ASSSLGYKRESTDTQY
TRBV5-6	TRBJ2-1	ASSLVASWYEQF
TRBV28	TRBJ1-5	ASSPAGGTGANQPQH
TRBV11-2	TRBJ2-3	ASSLDTPGETHTDTQY
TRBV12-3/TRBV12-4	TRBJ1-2	ASSANRFGYT
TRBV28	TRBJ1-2	AGWSQGGGYT
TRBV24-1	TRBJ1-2	ATSALGFANYGYT
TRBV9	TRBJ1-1	ASSPRTGEETEAF
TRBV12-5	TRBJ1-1	ASGPGWGANTEAF
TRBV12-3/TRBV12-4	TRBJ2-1	ASSFAGADGNEQF
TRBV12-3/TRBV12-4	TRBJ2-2	ASSLGLADFGELF
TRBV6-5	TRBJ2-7	ASSYSGTSLYEQY
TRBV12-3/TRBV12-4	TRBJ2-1	ASSLSPTTLF
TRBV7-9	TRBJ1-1	ASSPMAGMNTEAF
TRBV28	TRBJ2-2	ATRGQGYSGELF
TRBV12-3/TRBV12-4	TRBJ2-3	ASRPPGRGNTDTQY
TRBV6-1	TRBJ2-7	ASSEGGGADEQY
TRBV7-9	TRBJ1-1	ASSNSQLAV
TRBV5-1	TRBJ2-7	ASSLGSQLAEQY
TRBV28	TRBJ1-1	ASSLYSYRVAEAF
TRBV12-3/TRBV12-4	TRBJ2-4	ASRPLATGNQIQY
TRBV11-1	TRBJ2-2	ASSLGLAGELF
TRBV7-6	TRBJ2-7	ASSLEVVYEQY
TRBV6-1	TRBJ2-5	ASSAGSKQETQY
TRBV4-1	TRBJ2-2	ASSPRDRGNTGELF
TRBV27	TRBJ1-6	ASSSSVRGEESPLH
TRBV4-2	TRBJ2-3	ASSQEAMGTDTQY
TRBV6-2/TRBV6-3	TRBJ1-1	ASRYGTAFGTEAF
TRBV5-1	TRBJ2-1	ASSVGGTHNEQF
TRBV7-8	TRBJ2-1	ASSLSSREADNEQF
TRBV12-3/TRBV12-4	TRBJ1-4	ASSLGLPNEKLF
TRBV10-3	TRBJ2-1	AINREPYNEQF
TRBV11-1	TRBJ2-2	ASSLLSGRANTGELF
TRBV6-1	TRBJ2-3	ASSEPYLAGGTDTQY
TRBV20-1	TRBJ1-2	SYLGRAGTREGGYT
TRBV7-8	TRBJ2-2	ASSLYSSGGVNTGELF
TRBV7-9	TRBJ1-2	ASSLGSMGPGGYT
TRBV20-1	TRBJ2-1	SASLLLASGLFIAYNEQF
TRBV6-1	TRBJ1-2	ASSEKNRGYGYT
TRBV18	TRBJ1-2	ASSPGHLDSGGYT
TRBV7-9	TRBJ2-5	ASSYEGTDLGETQY
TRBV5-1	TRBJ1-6	ASSLPTGTNSPLH
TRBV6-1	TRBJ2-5	ASRDDRGPETQY
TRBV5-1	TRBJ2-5	ASSLAAGPGLETQY